A single T cell receptor beta chain is shown here with its context. As yet, its antigen is unknown. The data were taken from a study of CD8+ T cells in alopecia areata. General study results and limits: Clonality was higher in lesional than normal scalp, especially in alopecia totalis/universalis.

Both peripheral blood and punch biopsies of lesional scalp skin were obtained from patients who had alopecia areata. Following RNA extraction, reverse transcription yielded cDNA that acted as the sequencing template. Using immunoSEQ multiplex PCR, the repertoire was profiled, and TCRdb retains in-frame clones only, with some absent. The sample lists roughly 170,000 clones, 50% to 75% occurring once. Germline V lookup: CDR1 SGHRS, CDR2 YFSETQ. Deletions cut 4 bases from V and 2 bases from J, with 6 bases between. The CDR3 length is 12 residues. This clonotype was obtained from a human donor with alopecia areata. J is TRBJ2-5 and V is TRBV5-1; D not resolved. Sample: CD4+ T cells sorted from blood, taken at week 0. CDR3 in amino acids: CASSPHQETQYF. In DNA, the CDR3 is TGCGCCAGCAGCCCCCATCAAGAGACCCAGTACTTC.